A single sample gave rise to the 30 T cell receptor beta chains below, sequenced in a study of radiotherapy plus CTLA-4 blockade in lung cancer. Libraries were prepared by immunoSEQ multiplex PCR; TCRdb keeps only in-frame clonotypes and omits some of them. Here the sample spans roughly 50,000 clones, 65% to 85% being singletons. The sequences come from peripheral blood, collected from a patient treated with radiotherapy plus ipilimumab. Every receptor here comes from a human donor with non-small cell lung cancer who had stable disease on radiotherapy plus ipilimumab.

The chain is built from TRBV5-1 and TRBJ1-5; tentatively, D is TRBD1 (5 bases). The germline gives CDR1 SGHRS, CDR2 YFSETQ. V lost 1 base, J lost 1 base, and 9 bases lay in between. This CDR3 is built from 15 residues. The CDR3 DNA reads TGCGCCAGCAGCTTGCAGGGATCGAGCAATCAGCCCCAGCATTTT. It specifies CASSLQGSSNQPQHF.

J is TRBJ1-2 and V is TRBV19; TRBD1 matches at 8 bases. This CDR3 has 15 amino acids. Germline trimming cut 1 base from V and 6 bases from J; bases unmatched to any gene: 7. Germline V lookup: CDR1 LNHDA, CDR2 SQIVND (reference sequence). CDR3 protein: CASSIGGQGRDGYTF. The CDR3 nucleotides read TGTGCCAGTAGTATAGGCGGACAGGGAAGAGATGGCTACACCTTC.

This clone was seen only once. This chain joins TRBV28 and TRBJ1-2; tentative D call: TRBD1 (5 bases). Germline CDR1 and CDR2: MDHEN and SYDVKM. V lost 7 bases, J lost 4 bases, and 10 bases lay in between. This CDR3 has 12 amino acids. The CDR3 coding sequence is TGTGCCAGCACCGGGGGGACCTATGGCTACACCTTC. It yields the protein CASTGGTYGYTF.

This rearrangement joins TRBV6-1 to TRBJ1-4; D gene uncertain. The CDR3 length is 11 residues. Germline V lookup: CDR1 MNHNS, CDR2 SASEGT. As DNA, the CDR3 is TGTGCGGGCAGGACTAATGAAAAACTGTTTTTT. Encoded protein: CAGRTNEKLFF.

The chain uses TRBV2 and TRBJ2-5; the match to TRBD1 covers 8 bases. This CDR3 spans 15 amino acids. Germline values: CDR1 SNHLY, CDR2 FYNNEI. V was pared by 4 bases and J by 1 base, with 5 bases of the junction left unmatched. In DNA form, the CDR3 reads TGTGCCAGCAGTGGGGAAGGACAGGGCCAAGAGACCCAGTACTTC. Translation gives CASSGEGQGQETQYF. Full variable domain (missing parts from reference TRBV2 and TRBJ2-5): EPEVTQTPSHQVTQMGQEVILRCVPISNHLYFYWYRQILGQKVEFLVSFYNNEISEKSEIFDDQFSVERPDGSNFTLKIRSTKLEDSAMYFCASSGEGQGQETQYFGPGTRLLVL.

The chain employs TRBV14 and TRBJ1-1; D is unclear. V gave up 3 bases and J gave up 1 base, with 15 bases separating them. The CDR3 covers 16 residues. Germline CDR1 is SGHDN and CDR2 is FVKESK. In DNA form, the CDR3 reads TGTGCCAGCAGCCAGTTTGTGGGGTGGGGGAACACTGAAGCTTTCTTT. This gives the protein CASSQFVGWGNTEAFF.

The V gene is TRBV2, the J gene TRBJ2-3; tentative D call: TRBD2 (5 bases). The CDR3 contains 14 residues. CDR1 and CDR2 (germline): SNHLY, FYNNEI. Trimming left V 4 bases short and J 6 bases short, with 14 bases between. In DNA, the CDR3 is TGTGCCAGCAGTGCCGGACTGGGCGTCGATACGCAGTATTTT. Translating it yields CASSAGLGVDTQYF.

In its sample, this clone was seen once. The V and J genes are TRBV11-3 and TRBJ1-6; no definite D call. Germline V lookup: CDR1 SGHNT, CDR2 YENEEA. Trimming pared 5 bases from V and 6 bases from J, leaving 8 bases between. The CDR3 spans 13 residues. The DNA of the CDR3 is TGTGCCAGCAGCCCTAGTTCTAATTCACCCCTCCACTTT. As protein: CASSPSSNSPLHF.

The chain combines TRBV9 with TRBJ2-2; D remains ambiguous. In germline, CDR1 is SGDLS, CDR2 YYNGEE. The CDR3 totals 14 residues. Deletions cut 4 bases from V and 6 bases from J, with 13 bases between. The CDR3 bases are TGTGCCAGCAGCTCGACCCACGGGCCCGGGGAGCTGTTTTTT. This encodes CASSSTHGPGELFF.

The V call is TRBV6-5, the J call TRBJ1-5; D is undetermined. This CDR3 region has 13 residues. Looked up from germline, CDR1 is MNHEY and CDR2 is SVGAGI. The V end lost 7 bases, the J end lost 4 bases, and 11 bases lay between the germline ends. The CDR3 here is CASKFKENQPQHF. CDR3 DNA: TGTGCCAGCAAATTCAAGGAAAATCAGCCCCAGCATTTT.

The V gene is TRBV30, the J gene TRBJ1-1, with D unresolved. From germline, CDR1 is GTSNPN and CDR2 SVGIG (reference sequence). V was shortened by 3 bases and J by 2 bases, with 10 bases between the two germline ends. This CDR3 region has 13 residues. In nucleotides, the CDR3 is TGTGCCTGGAGCGGAAGACCTAACACTGAAGCTTTCTTT. Translating gives CAWSGRPNTEAFF.

The chain recombines TRBV28 with TRBJ1-5, with D possibly TRBD1 on 6 matching bases. Germline V lookup: CDR1 MDHEN, CDR2 SYDVKM. Trimming removed 5 bases from V and 6 bases from J, with 14 bases in between. The CDR3 is 14 amino acids. The CDR3 DNA reads TGTGCCAGCAGTCCCCCAGGGGTTGCTCAGCCCCAGCATTTT. This codes for CASSPPGVAQPQHF. Full variable domain (remainder filled in from reference TRBV28 and TRBJ1-5): DVKVTQSSRYLVKRTGEKVFLECVQDMDHENMFWYRQDPGLGLRLIYFSYDVKMKEKGDIPEGYSVSREKKERFSLILESASTNQTSMYLCASSPPGVAQPQHFGDGTRLSIL.

V usage is TRBV11-3 and J usage is TRBJ2-3; 10 positions match TRBD2. Germline V gene data show CDR1 as SGHNT and CDR2 as YENEEA. The ends lost 2 bases at V and 2 bases at J; junction bases unmatched: 4. The CDR3 runs to 16 residues. In DNA form, the CDR3 reads TGTGCCAGCAGCTTAATTAGCGGGGGGCACACAGATACGCAGTATTTT. Encoded protein: CASSLISGGHTDTQYF.

V is TRBV14 and J is TRBJ1-1; D remains unclear. The CDR3 sequence is 15 residues long. Germline V gene lookup returns CDR1 SGHDN and CDR2 FVKESK. V dropped 3 bases and J dropped 0 bases, with 11 bases sitting between them. In nucleotides, the CDR3 is TGTGCCAGCAGCCAGGAAGGCGCCTTGAACACTGAAGCTTTCTTT. It yields the protein CASSQEGALNTEAFF.

The CDR3 DNA reads TGTGCCAGCAGCTTAGACCACAGGGATCATCAGCCCCAGCATTTT. It yields the protein CASSLDHRDHQPQHF. The chain carries TRBV7-8 and TRBJ1-5; maybe TRBD1 (6 bases). The V end was cut by 1 base, the J end by 5 bases, with 12 bases between. CDR1 and CDR2 (germline): SGHVS, FQNEAQ. This CDR3 has 15 residues.

This clone was counted only a few times. V and J are TRBV28 and TRBJ2-7; 9 bases are shared with TRBD1. CDR3 length: 13 amino acids. Unmatched junction bases numbered 3, after V lost 4 bases and J lost 5 bases. Germline CDR1 and CDR2: MDHEN and SYDVKM. The CDR3 region has the DNA TGTGCCAGCAGTTACAGGGGGCTCAACGAGCAGTACGTC. Residues: CASSYRGLNEQYV.

Remarks on this clone: Other DNA sequences in the sample encode the same CDR3. The rearrangement uses TRBV27 and TRBJ2-5; D is possibly TRBD2 (6 bases). This CDR3 is 13 amino acids long. From germline, CDR1 is MNHEY and CDR2 SMNVEV (reference sequence). The germline V and J ends were trimmed by 5 bases and 5 bases, with 12 bases remaining between them. The CDR3 DNA is TGTGCCAGCAGTCCCCGCCGGGGGGAGACCCAGTACTTC. It specifies CASSPRRGETQYF.

This sequence joins TRBV6-5 and TRBJ1-6; D is possibly TRBD1 (5 bases). V dropped 6 bases and J dropped 9 bases, with 12 bases sitting between them. Germline V gene lookup returns CDR1 MNHEY and CDR2 SVGAGI. The CDR3 length is 13 residues. CDR3 residues: CASRPREASPLHF. The CDR3 DNA is TGTGCCAGCAGGCCCAGGGAAGCTTCACCCCTCCACTTT.

The chain uses TRBV19 and TRBJ1-4, with D unclear. The germline V gene encodes CDR1 LNHDA and CDR2 SQIVND (reference sequence). The V end was cut by 4 bases, the J end by 3 bases, with 15 bases between. The CDR3 totals 16 residues. The CDR3 coding sequence is TGTGCCAGTAGTACGGTCCCCCGCCGTGCTAATGAAAAACTGTTTTTT. It specifies CASSTVPRRANEKLFF.

This clone was detected only once. This chain uses TRBV19 with TRBJ2-1; D unresolved. The length of the CDR3 is 13 residues. Trimming pared 1 base from V and 4 bases from J, leaving 5 bases between. Germline V CDR1 and CDR2: LNHDA, SQIVND (reference sequence). This CDR3 reads CASSIVQYNEQFF. The CDR3 region has the DNA TGTGCCAGTAGTATAGTTCAGTACAATGAGCAGTTCTTC. The full variable domain, in which reference TRBV19 and TRBJ2-1 provide the parts outside the CDR3, is DGGITQSPKYLFRKEGQNVTLSCEQNLNHDAMYWYRQDPGQGLRLIYYSQIVNDFQKGDIAEGYSVSREKKESFPLTVTSAQKNPTAFYLCASSIVQYNEQFFGPGTRLTVL.

V usage is TRBV7-3 and J usage is TRBJ2-2; a possible D gene is TRBD2 (5 bases). The V and J ends lost 4 bases and 8 bases respectively, with 17 bases between them. There are 15 residues in the CDR3. Germline CDR1 reads SGHTA; CDR2 reads FQGTGA. In DNA form, the CDR3 reads TGTGCCAGCAGCTCCCTACCGGGGAGCGCAGGGGAGCTGTTTTTT. Translation: CASSSLPGSAGELFF.

This sequence joins TRBV19 and TRBJ2-7, with 10 positions matching TRBD1. This CDR3 comprises 15 residues. Unmatched junction bases numbered 4, after V lost 1 base and J lost 4 bases. Per germline, CDR1 LNHDA and CDR2 SQIVND (reference sequence). The CDR3 loop reads CASSIAGQGVYEQYF. In nucleotides, the CDR3 is TGTGCCAGTAGTATAGCCGGACAGGGGGTATACGAGCAGTACTTC. Full variable domain (missing parts from reference TRBV19 and TRBJ2-7): DGGITQSPKYLFRKEGQNVTLSCEQNLNHDAMYWYRQDPGQGLRLIYYSQIVNDFQKGDIAEGYSVSREKKESFPLTVTSAQKNPTAFYLCASSIAGQGVYEQYFGPGTRLTVT.

The chain joins TRBV11-2 to TRBJ1-1, with D unclear. Germline CDR1 reads SGHAT; CDR2 reads FQNNGV. Trimming shortened V by 5 bases and J by 0 bases, and 19 bases separated the two germline ends. The CDR3 is 17 residues long. DNA of the CDR3: TGTGCCAGCAGCCCAAGTAGGACGCACTATATGAACACTGAAGCTTTCTTT. Protein sequence: CASSPSRTHYMNTEAFF.

The rearrangement links TRBV30 to TRBJ1-1; D remains ambiguous. Germline CDR1 reads GTSNPN; CDR2 reads SVGIG (reference sequence). This CDR3 is built from 13 residues. Trimming took off 4 bases at V and 5 bases at J, with 14 bases between the two ends. The CDR3 spells CAWTRARRTEAFF. In nucleotides, the CDR3 is TGTGCCTGGACGAGAGCCCGAAGGACTGAAGCTTTCTTT.

The chain combines TRBV5-1 with TRBJ1-1, with D unresolved. From germline, CDR1 is SGHRS and CDR2 YFSETQ. The CDR3 is made up of 15 amino acids. The ends were cut back, 0 bases at V and 0 bases at J, with 9 bases in the middle. CDR3 in DNA: TGCGCCAGCAGCTTGGCCGGGCAGCTGAACACTGAAGCTTTCTTT. Its protein product is CASSLAGQLNTEAFF.

This clone appeared a few times. The chain links TRBV9 to TRBJ2-1, with 7 bases identical to TRBD1. After removal of 4 bases from V and 0 bases from J, the junction contained 4 bases not matched to a gene. Germline CDR1 reads SGDLS; CDR2 reads YYNGEE. CDR3 length: 15 residues. The CDR3 loop is CASSLQGSSYNEQFF. The CDR3 bases are TGTGCCAGCAGCTTACAGGGGAGCTCCTACAATGAGCAGTTCTTC.

The chain joins TRBV10-2 to TRBJ1-1; no reliable D call. V was shortened by 4 bases and J by 0 bases, with 9 bases between the two germline ends. The germline V gene encodes CDR1 WSHSY and CDR2 SAAADI. This CDR3 is 14 amino acids long. DNA of the CDR3: TGCGCCAGCAGTGCCGGGGTGATGAACACTGAAGCTTTCTTT. Translating it yields CASSAGVMNTEAFF.

Only one count was recorded for this clone. V usage is TRBV7-9 and J usage is TRBJ2-1; D might be TRBD2 (7 bases). Trimming left V 0 bases short and J 6 bases short, with 12 bases between. The CDR3 has 15 amino acids. CDR1 SEHNR and CDR2 FQNEAQ come from the germline V gene (reference sequence). The CDR3 nucleotides read TGTGCCAGCAGCTTAGCGGGGGGGCCGGTCAATGAGCAGTTCTTC. Translated, it gives CASSLAGGPVNEQFF. The whole variable domain, filled in from reference TRBV7-9 and TRBJ2-1, reads DTGVSQNPRHKITKRGQNVTFRCDPISEHNRLYWYRQTLGQGPEFLTYFQNEAQLEKSRLLSDRFSAERPKGSFSTLEIQRTEQGDSAMYLCASSLAGGPVNEQFFGPGTRLTVL.

This chain joins TRBV9 and TRBJ1-1; perhaps TRBD1 as D (5 bases). From germline, CDR1 is SGDLS and CDR2 YYNGEE. CDR3 length equals 14 residues. V dropped 2 bases and J dropped 4 bases, with 12 bases sitting between them. CDR3 in DNA: TGTGCCAGCAGCGTGCTAGGGGTAGCCACTGAAGCTTTCTTT. It encodes CASSVLGVATEAFF.

This clone was seen many times. The chain carries TRBV11-2 and TRBJ1-3; 8 bases match TRBD1. There are 18 residues in the CDR3. V lost 2 bases to trimming and J lost 4 bases; unmatched junction nucleotides: 13. In germline, CDR1 is SGHAT, CDR2 FQNNGV. The CDR3 reads CASSLPRGGRGRGNTIYF. CDR3 coding DNA: TGTGCCAGCAGCTTACCGCGGGGAGGCAGGGGGCGCGGAAACACCATATATTTT.